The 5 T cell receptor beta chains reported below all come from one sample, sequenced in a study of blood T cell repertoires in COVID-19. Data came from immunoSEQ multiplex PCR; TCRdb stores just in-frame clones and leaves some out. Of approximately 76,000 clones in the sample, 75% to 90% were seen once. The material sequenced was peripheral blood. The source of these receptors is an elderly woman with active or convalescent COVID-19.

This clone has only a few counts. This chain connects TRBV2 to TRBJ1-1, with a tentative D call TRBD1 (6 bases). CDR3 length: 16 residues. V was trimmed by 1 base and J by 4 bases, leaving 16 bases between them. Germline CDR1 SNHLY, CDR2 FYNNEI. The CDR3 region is CASSEGTGLRVTEAFF. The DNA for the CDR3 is TGTGCCAGCAGTGAAGGAACAGGGCTAAGGGTCACTGAAGCTTTCTTT.

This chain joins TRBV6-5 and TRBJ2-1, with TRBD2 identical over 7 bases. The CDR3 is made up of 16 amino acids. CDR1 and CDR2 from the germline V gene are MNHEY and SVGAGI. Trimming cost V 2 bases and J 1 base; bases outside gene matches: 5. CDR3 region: CASSYLGLGSYNEQFF. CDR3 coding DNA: TGTGCCAGCAGTTACCTCGGACTAGGATCCTACAATGAGCAGTTCTTC.

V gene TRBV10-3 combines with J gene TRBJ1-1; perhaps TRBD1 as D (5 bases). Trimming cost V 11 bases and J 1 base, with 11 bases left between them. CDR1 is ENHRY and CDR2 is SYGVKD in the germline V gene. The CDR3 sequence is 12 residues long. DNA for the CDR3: TGTGCCGCCGCGACAGCGAACACTGAAGCTTTCTTT. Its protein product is CAAATANTEAFF.

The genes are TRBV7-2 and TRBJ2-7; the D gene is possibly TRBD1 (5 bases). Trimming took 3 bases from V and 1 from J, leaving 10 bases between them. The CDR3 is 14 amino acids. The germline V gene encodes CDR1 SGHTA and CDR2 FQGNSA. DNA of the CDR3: TGTGCCAGCAGCTTGGTCCAGGGATCCTACGAGCAGTACTTC. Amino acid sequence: CASSLVQGSYEQYF.

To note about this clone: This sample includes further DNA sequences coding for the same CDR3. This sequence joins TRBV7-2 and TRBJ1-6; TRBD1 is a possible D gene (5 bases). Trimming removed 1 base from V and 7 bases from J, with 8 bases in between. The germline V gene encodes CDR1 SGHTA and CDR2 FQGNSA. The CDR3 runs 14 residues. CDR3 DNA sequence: TGTGCCAGCAGCTTAGGGGGGGGGAATTCACCCCTCCACTTT. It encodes CASSLGGGNSPLHF.